Detailed here is one TCR beta chain. Trimming removed 6 bases at V and 4 bases at J, with 15 bases between. The CDR3 is made up of 13 amino acids. CDR1 and CDR2 from the germline V gene are GTSNPN and SVGIG (reference sequence). The method was immunoSEQ multiplex PCR; TCRdb's version includes in-frame clones alone and lacks a portion of them. Of about 200,000 clones in the sample, about nine tenths were seen once. This record comes from a study of cytomegalovirus exposure and HLA in healthy donors. V gene TRBV30 combines with J gene TRBJ1-2; tentative D call: TRBD1 (6 bases). The TCR sequence derives from a woman between 18 and 29 years old in good health and CMV-seropositive. The sample taken for sequencing was PBMCs. This chain's CDR3 is CACDPTGLYGYTF. The CDR3 bases are TGTGCCTGCGACCCGACAGGCCTCTATGGCTACACCTTC.